This entry concerns a single TCR beta chain. Using immunoSEQ multiplex PCR, the repertoire was profiled, and TCRdb retains in-frame clones only, with some absent. Of about 200,000 clones in the sample, 88% were seen once. The CDR3 is 15 amino acids. V was trimmed by 5 bases and J by 8 bases, leaving 21 bases between them. CDR1 is MNHEY and CDR2 is SVGAGI in the germline V gene. This specimen belongs to a study of blood T cell repertoires in COVID-19. The sequence derives from a man younger than 35 with active or convalescent COVID-19. This chain connects TRBV6-5 to TRBJ1-2; unclear D gene. The sample taken for sequencing was peripheral blood. The CDR3 here is CASSPPGRSPGGYTF. In DNA form, the CDR3 reads TGTGCCAGCAGTCCTCCGGGTCGAAGCCCGGGGGGCTACACCTTC.